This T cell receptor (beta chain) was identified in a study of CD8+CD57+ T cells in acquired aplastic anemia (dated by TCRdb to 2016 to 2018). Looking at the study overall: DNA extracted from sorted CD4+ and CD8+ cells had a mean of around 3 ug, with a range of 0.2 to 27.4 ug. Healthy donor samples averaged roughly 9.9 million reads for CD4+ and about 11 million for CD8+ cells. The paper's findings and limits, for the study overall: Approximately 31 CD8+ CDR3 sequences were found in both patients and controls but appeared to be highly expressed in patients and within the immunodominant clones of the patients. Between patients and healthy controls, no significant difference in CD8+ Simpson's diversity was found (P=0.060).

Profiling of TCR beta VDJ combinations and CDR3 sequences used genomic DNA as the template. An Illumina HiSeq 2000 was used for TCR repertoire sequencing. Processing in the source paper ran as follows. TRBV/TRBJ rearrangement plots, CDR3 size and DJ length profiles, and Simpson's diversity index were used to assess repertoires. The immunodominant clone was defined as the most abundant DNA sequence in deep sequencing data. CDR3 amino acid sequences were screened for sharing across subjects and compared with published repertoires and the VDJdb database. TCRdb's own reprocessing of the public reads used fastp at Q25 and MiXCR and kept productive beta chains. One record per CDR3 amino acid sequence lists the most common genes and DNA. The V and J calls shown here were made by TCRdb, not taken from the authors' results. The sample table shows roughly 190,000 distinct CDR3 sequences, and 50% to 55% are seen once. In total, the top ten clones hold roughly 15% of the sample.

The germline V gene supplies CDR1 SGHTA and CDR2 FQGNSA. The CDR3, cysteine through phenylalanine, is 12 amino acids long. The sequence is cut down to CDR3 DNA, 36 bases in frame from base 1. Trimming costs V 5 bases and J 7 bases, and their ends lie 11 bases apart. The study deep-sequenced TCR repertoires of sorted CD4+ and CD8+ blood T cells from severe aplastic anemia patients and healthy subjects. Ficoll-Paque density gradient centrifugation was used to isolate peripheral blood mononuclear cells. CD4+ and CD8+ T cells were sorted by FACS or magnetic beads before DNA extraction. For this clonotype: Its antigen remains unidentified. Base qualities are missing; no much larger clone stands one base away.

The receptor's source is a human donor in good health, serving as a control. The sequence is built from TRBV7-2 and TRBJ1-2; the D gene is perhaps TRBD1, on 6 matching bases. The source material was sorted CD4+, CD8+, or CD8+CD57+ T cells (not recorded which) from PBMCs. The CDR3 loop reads CASSKGGSGYTF. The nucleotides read TGTGCCAGCAGCAAGGGGGGATCTGGCTACACCTTC.